The 10 T cell receptor beta chains presented below share a single source sample, sequenced in a study of cytomegalovirus exposure and HLA in healthy donors. Vbeta (60) and Jbeta (13) primers were used in the PCR. Method: immunoSEQ multiplex PCR; TCRdb's copy keeps in-frame clones and lacks some. The sample lists 95,000 to 150,000 clones, more than 80% occurring once. What was sequenced was PBMCs. These receptors were collected from a man under 40 in good health and CMV-seropositive.

V is TRBV5-1 and J is TRBJ2-5, with 10 nucleotides matching TRBD1. The CDR3 spans 14 residues. CDR1 is SGHRS, CDR2 YFSETQ, per germline. V shed 5 bases, J shed 3 bases, and the junction held 4 bases outside the gene matches. CDR3 residues: CASRPTGGEETQYF. The DNA for the CDR3 is TGCGCCAGCAGACCGACAGGGGGCGAAGAGACCCAGTACTTC.

The J gene is TRBJ2-3, the V gene TRBV29-1, with TRBD2 matching over 13 bases. Trimming cost V 5 bases and J 1 base; bases outside gene matches: 3. Germline CDR1 reads SQVTM; CDR2 reads ANQGSEA. This CDR3 is 15 amino acids long. The CDR3 bases are TGCAGCGTTACAGGGACTAGCGGGGGCACAGATACGCAGTATTTT. Translating gives CSVTGTSGGTDTQYF.

The rearrangement links TRBV7-2 to TRBJ2-1; the match to TRBD2 covers 8 bases. The CDR3 is 16 amino acids. CDR1 and CDR2 from the germline V gene are SGHTA and FQGNSA. V was clipped by 1 base and J by 10 bases; unmatched bases: 12. CDR3 residues: CASSLDWRGASVEQFF. The CDR3 coding sequence is TGTGCCAGCAGCTTAGACTGGCGGGGGGCCTCTGTGGAGCAGTTCTTC. The variable domain in full, with the rest retrieved from reference TRBV7-2 and TRBJ2-1, is GAGVSQSPSNKVTEKGKDVELRCDPISGHTALYWYRQSLGQGLEFLIYFQGNSAPDKSGLPSDRFSAERTGGSVSTLTIQRTQQEDSAVYLCASSLDWRGASVEQFFGPGTRLTVL.

The chain combines TRBV30 with TRBJ1-1, with D unclear. V gave up 6 bases and J gave up 1 base, with 9 bases separating them. CDR1 and CDR2 (germline): GTSNPN, SVGIG (reference sequence). The CDR3 is made up of 12 amino acids. This CDR3 reads CACLTPNTEAFF. The CDR3 DNA reads TGTGCCTGCCTGACTCCGAACACTGAAGCTTTCTTT.

As regards this clone: Germline is not matched at one junction end, which may reflect a read error. The V call is TRBV6-1, the J call TRBJ2-4; a possible D gene is TRBD1 (5 bases). Germline V lookup: CDR1 MNHNS, CDR2 SASEGT. The CDR3 consists of 15 residues. The CDR3 sequence: CASSEYPETENSQYF. CDR3 nucleotide sequence: TGTGCCAGCAGTGAATACCCTGAGACAGAAAACAGTCAGTACTTC.

The chain uses TRBV5-6 and TRBJ2-7, with TRBD1 identical over 10 bases. The CDR3 is made up of 14 amino acids. Germline-derived CDR1 and CDR2 are SGHDT and YYEEEE. The ends lost 4 bases at V and 5 bases at J; junction bases unmatched: 6. CDR3 sequence: CASSKTGGFHEQYF. CDR3 nucleotides: TGTGCCAGCAGCAAGACAGGGGGCTTCCACGAGCAGTACTTC.

The chain carries TRBV9 and TRBJ2-3; 8 bases are shared with TRBD2. This CDR3 region has 18 residues. V lost 0 bases to trimming and J lost 1 base; unmatched junction nucleotides: 10. Germline-derived CDR1 and CDR2 are SGDLS and YYNGEE. The CDR3 coding sequence is TGTGCCAGCAGCGTAGAGCCCGGGAGGGGACTAGGCACAGATACGCAGTATTTT. It encodes CASSVEPGRGLGTDTQYF.

This rearrangement joins TRBV2 to TRBJ2-7; 10 positions match TRBD1. Trimming took 2 bases from V and 13 from J; bases not matched to a gene: 5. CDR1 SNHLY and CDR2 FYNNEI come from the germline V gene. The CDR3 consists of 12 residues. CDR3 sequence reads: CASSEPGQGCYF. The CDR3, as DNA: TGTGCCAGCAGTGAACCGGGACAGGGGTGTTACTTC.

V is TRBV6-1 and J is TRBJ1-2; weak D call: TRBD1 (5 bases). V was cut by 3 bases and J by 4 bases, with 9 bases left in between. This CDR3 has 13 residues. CDR1 and CDR2 from the germline V gene are MNHNS and SASEGT. Here the CDR3 reads CASSDREGYGYTF. The CDR3 DNA follows: TGTGCCAGCAGTGACAGGGAAGGCTATGGCTACACCTTC.

The rearrangement links TRBV29-1 to TRBJ2-1, with 8 bases identical to TRBD2. Germline V gene data show CDR1 as SQVTM and CDR2 as ANQGSEA. The CDR3 is 17 amino acids. V shed 3 bases, J shed 0 bases, and the junction held 10 bases outside the gene matches. The CDR3 nucleotides are TGCAGCGTTGATAAAGCGGGGGAAGCAAACTCCTACAATGAGCAGTTCTTC. Translating it yields CSVDKAGEANSYNEQFF.